The sequence of this T cell receptor beta chain was determined in a study of T cells in localized non-small cell lung cancer. Profiling relied on immunoSEQ multiplex PCR, and the TCRdb table lists in-frame clones only, not all of them. Of about 36,000 clones detected, around nine tenths appear once; the ten largest clones hold 7% to 7.5%. This clone was seen only once. CDR3 length: 13 amino acids. Deletions cut 8 bases from V and 5 bases from J, with 16 bases between. The germline V gene encodes CDR1 SNHLY and CDR2 FYNNEI. This TCR was sampled from a woman aged 35 to 70 with stage I lung adenocarcinoma. The sample here was peripheral blood, taken before any cancer treatment. The rearrangement uses TRBV2 and TRBJ2-7, with D perhaps matching TRBD1 or TRBD2 (5 bases each). The CDR3 sequence is CASERAGSHEQYF. DNA for the CDR3: TGTGCCAGCGAGAGGGCAGGGTCACACGAGCAGTACTTC.